A single sample gave rise to the 18 T cell receptor beta chains below, sequenced in a study of early T cells in non-severe SARS-CoV-2 infection. Using its own MiXCR run on the 5' RACE reads, TCRdb lists one record per CDR3 protein. The sample yields tens of thousands of distinct CDR3 sequences, around 11% seen once. The sample in question was whole blood, obtained at baseline. The receptors come from an adult who was a healthcare worker with PCR-confirmed SARS-CoV-2 infection or an uninfected control (not recorded which).

This clonotype came up many times. The genes are TRBV11-2 and TRBJ2-7; 9 bases align to TRBD1. V was pared by 5 bases and J by 6 bases, with 8 bases of the junction left unmatched. CDR3 length equals 14 residues. Germline V lookup: CDR1 SGHAT, CDR2 FQNNGV. DNA of the CDR3: TGTGCCAGCAGCGCCCTCCGGGACAGGGCCGAGCAGTACTTC. Its translation: CASSALRDRAEQYF.

This clonotype was detected only a few times. The CDR3 here is CATHLDRLNTEAFF. In DNA form, the CDR3 reads TGTGCCACCCACCTAGACAGGCTGAACACTGAAGCTTTCTTT. V usage is TRBV10-3 and J usage is TRBJ1-1; tentatively, D is TRBD1 (6 bases). The CDR3 is 14 amino acids. V shed 10 bases and J shed 0 bases, with 15 bases lying between them. Germline loops: CDR1 ENHRY, CDR2 SYGVKD.

The gene calls are TRBV6-5 and TRBJ2-3; tentatively, D is TRBD2 (5 bases). CDR1 MNHEY and CDR2 SVGAGI come from the germline V gene. Deletions cut 0 bases from V and 2 bases from J, with 9 bases between. This CDR3 region has 15 residues. This chain's CDR3 is CASSYSRGYTDTQYF. The CDR3 DNA follows: TGTGCCAGCAGTTACTCCCGGGGATACACAGATACGCAGTATTTT.

In this sample, this clonotype turned up many times. The CDR3 reads CASSLGGTGNTEAFF. The CDR3 region has the DNA TGTGCCAGCAGCTTGGGAGGGACAGGGAACACTGAAGCTTTCTTT. The V call is TRBV7-9, the J call TRBJ1-1; 8 bases are shared with TRBD1. The trim removed 3 bases at V and 1 base at J, leaving 4 bases unmatched. The CDR3 covers 15 residues. Germline V lookup: CDR1 SEHNR, CDR2 FQNEAQ (reference sequence).

J is TRBJ2-3 and V is TRBV6-5; 8 bases agree with TRBD2. Looked up from germline, CDR1 is MNHEY and CDR2 is SVGAGI. This CDR3 is 15 amino acids long. The V and J ends lost 1 base and 2 bases, in that order; junction bases with no gene match: 2. In DNA form, the CDR3 reads TGTGCCAGCAGTTACTGGCGGGGGGACACAGATACGCAGTATTTT. Protein sequence: CASSYWRGDTDTQYF.

The genes are TRBV20-1 and TRBJ1-6, with 9 bases identical to TRBD1. Germline loops: CDR1 DFQATT, CDR2 SNEGSKA (reference sequence). The length of the CDR3 is 15 residues. Germline trimming cut 6 bases from V and 6 bases from J; bases unmatched to any gene: 9. CDR3: CSALPRDRVNSPLHF. Written as DNA, the CDR3 is TGCAGTGCACTACCCCGGGACAGGGTTAATTCACCCCTCCACTTT.

The sample holds a few counts of this clonotype. The chain has TRBV9 and TRBJ2-5; D call uncertain. The length of the CDR3 is 13 residues. The V and J ends lost 4 bases and 4 bases respectively, with 11 bases between them. Germline-derived CDR1 and CDR2 are SGDLS and YYNGEE. The CDR3 DNA is TGTGCCAGCAGCCTGTCGCAGCGAGAGACCCAGTACTTC. Translated, it gives CASSLSQRETQYF.

The V call is TRBV7-8, the J call TRBJ2-7; the D gene is possibly TRBD1 (6 bases). V lost 4 bases and J lost 2, with 9 bases in between. Germline values: CDR1 SGHVS, CDR2 FQNEAQ. This CDR3 has 13 amino acids. This chain's CDR3 is CASSWDTAYEQYF. CDR3 bases: TGTGCCAGCAGCTGGGACACAGCCTACGAGCAGTACTTC.

The chain links TRBV12-3 or TRBV12-4 to TRBJ2-5; no definite D call. The CDR3 is made up of 15 amino acids. V lost 3 bases and J lost 5, with 16 bases in between. DNA of the CDR3: TGTGCCAGCAGTTTTGCGACCGTCGATTTTGAGACCCAGTACTTC. The encoded protein is CASSFATVDFETQYF.

This clonotype was recorded at least ten times. V is TRBV12-3 or TRBV12-4 and J is TRBJ2-5; the D is unclear. V was shortened by 6 bases and J by 5 bases, with 16 bases between the two germline ends. The CDR3 contains 14 residues. This CDR3 is CASRPVGPWETQYF. CDR3 DNA: TGTGCCAGCAGGCCGGTCGGGCCCTGGGAGACCCAGTACTTC.

This clonotype occurred many times. The V gene is TRBV30, the J gene TRBJ2-6; D may be TRBD2 (5 bases). The CDR3 runs 15 residues. Germline V gene data show CDR1 as GTSNPN and CDR2 as SVGIG (reference sequence). The V and J ends lost 0 bases and 2 bases respectively, with 8 bases between them. The CDR3 protein is CAWSVLGTGANVLTF. The CDR3 DNA is TGTGCCTGGAGTGTACTAGGAACTGGGGCCAACGTCCTGACTTTC.

With respect to this clonotype: A much larger clone differs from this one at a single base, so this may be a read error. The gene calls are TRBV5-1 and TRBJ1-1; no definite D call. From germline, CDR1 is SGHRS and CDR2 YFSETQ. The CDR3 totals 14 residues. The V end was cut by 5 bases, the J end by 6 bases, with 17 bases between. Written as DNA, the CDR3 is TGCGCCAGCAGTTTAGCATCTACGGGTGCTGAAGCTTTCTTT. Translating gives CASSLASTGAEAFF.

Ten or more counts support this clonotype. The V gene is TRBV11-2, the J gene TRBJ2-1; D is perhaps TRBD1 or TRBD2 (6 bases each). CDR3 length equals 16 residues. Trimming pared 1 base from V and 0 bases from J, leaving 10 bases between. Germline lookup yields CDR1 SGHAT and CDR2 FQNNGV. This CDR3 reads CASSLVGGRSYNEQFF. The CDR3 region has the DNA TGTGCCAGCAGCTTAGTTGGGGGGCGCTCCTACAATGAGCAGTTCTTC.

The chain links TRBV20-1 to TRBJ1-2, with a tentative D call TRBD1 (5 bases). The length of the CDR3 is 14 residues. The germline CDR1 and CDR2 sequences are DFQATT and SNEGSKA (reference sequence). Trimming removed 3 bases at V and 6 bases at J, with 17 bases between. The chain's CDR3 is CSASSGTLTDGYTF. For the CDR3, the DNA is TGCAGTGCTAGTTCCGGGACCCTAACGGATGGCTACACCTTC.

This clonotype was detected only a few times. The V and J genes are TRBV7-2 and TRBJ2-3; TRBD2 agrees at 7 bases. The CDR3 covers 17 residues. J lost 6 bases, V lost 5 bases, and 17 bases had no gene match. CDR1 is SGHTA and CDR2 is FQGNSA in the germline V gene. CDR3 sequence: CASSPRGVADVGDTQYF. In DNA, the CDR3 is TGTGCCAGCAGCCCCCGGGGGGTAGCGGATGTTGGGGATACGCAGTATTTT.

This clonotype has more than one count but fewer than ten. The chain joins TRBV3-1 to TRBJ2-2, with no clear D. V gave up 3 bases and J gave up 4 bases, with 6 bases separating them. The CDR3 is 13 amino acids. Germline values: CDR1 LGHDT, CDR2 YNNKEL (reference sequence). The CDR3 coding sequence is TGTGCCAGCAGCCACATGACCACCGGGGAGCTGTTTTTT. Its translation is CASSHMTTGELFF.

J is TRBJ2-3 and V is TRBV7-2, with a possible D match to TRBD2 (7 bases). Germline loops: CDR1 SGHTA, CDR2 FQGNSA. This CDR3 comprises 17 residues. V was cut by 1 base and J by 3 bases, with 17 bases left in between. CDR3 residues: CASSLVRLARGTDTQYF. The CDR3 nucleotides read TGTGCCAGCAGCTTAGTGCGACTAGCAAGGGGGACAGATACGCAGTATTTT.

Turning to this clonotype: At one boundary the junction diverges from the germline segment, which might be a read error. The CDR3 bases are TGTGCCAGCAGCTTGTCTACGGACTATGGCTACGCCTTC. Protein: CASSLSTDYGYAF. The chain employs TRBV5-5 and TRBJ1-2, with no clear D. The CDR3 sequence is 13 residues long. CDR1 SGHKS and CDR2 YYEKEE come from the germline V gene (reference sequence).